One and the same sample provided the 8 T cell receptor beta chains below, sequenced in a study of blood T cell repertoires in COVID-19. TCRdb's table, derived via immunoSEQ multiplex PCR, lists solely in-frame clones and lacks some. The sample has 400,000 or so clones, roughly 86% seen once. The specimen sequenced was PBMCs or T cells enriched from blood (not recorded which). The receptors stem from a woman aged 40-49 years with acute COVID-19.

The V gene is TRBV9, the J gene TRBJ1-3; D unresolved. V lost 3 bases and J 0 bases, leaving 16 bases between the germline ends. CDR1 and CDR2 from the germline V gene are SGDLS and YYNGEE. The CDR3 loop spans 17 amino acids. The CDR3 coding sequence is TGTGCCAGCAGCGGACTACAAGTGACGGGCTCTGGAAACACCATATATTTT. Protein sequence: CASSGLQVTGSGNTIYF. Variable domain in full (rest from reference TRBV9 and TRBJ1-3): DSGVTQTPKHLITATGQRVTLRCSPRSGDLSVYWYQQSLDQGLQFLIQYYNGEERAKGNILERFSAQQFPDLHSELNLSSLELGDSALYFCASSGLQVTGSGNTIYFGEGSWLTVV.

The V call is TRBV7-2, the J call TRBJ1-5; 7 positions agree with TRBD1. Germline CDR1 SGHTA, CDR2 FQGNSA. The V gene end was trimmed by 4 bases and the J gene end by 4 bases; junction bases not matched to a gene: 4. This CDR3 has 14 residues. Written as DNA, the CDR3 is TGTGCCAGCAGCTCCCCGACAGGGAATCAGCCCCAGCATTTT. Amino acids: CASSSPTGNQPQHF.

The CDR3 sequence is CASSRRPGQKDNEQFF. In nucleotides, the CDR3 is TGCGCCAGCAGCAGAAGACCGGGACAGAAGGACAATGAGCAGTTCTTC. The V call is TRBV5-1, the J call TRBJ2-1; 7 positions match TRBD1. Germline V gene sequence: CDR1 SGHRS, CDR2 YFSETQ. J gave up 5 bases and V 4 bases, and 12 bases lay outside the gene matches. The CDR3 contains 16 residues.

The chain carries TRBV5-1 and TRBJ1-2, with TRBD1 as a possible D gene (5 bases). The CDR3 is made up of 15 amino acids. The germline V and J ends were trimmed by 3 bases and 4 bases, with 16 bases remaining between them. Germline V gene lookup returns CDR1 SGHRS and CDR2 YFSETQ. This CDR3 reads CASSSEGGVSYGYTF. The DNA for the CDR3 is TGCGCCAGCAGCTCCGAAGGAGGGGTCAGCTATGGCTACACCTTC.

The sample holds one count of this clone. The rearrangement joins TRBV2 to TRBJ2-1; D is undetermined. The CDR3 loop spans 15 amino acids. V was cut by 4 bases and J by 1 base, with 11 bases left in between. Germline CDR1 reads SNHLY; CDR2 reads FYNNEI. The CDR3 bases are TGTGCCAGCAGTGGAGCTGGTCGGTCCTACAATGAGCAGTTCTTC. Residues: CASSGAGRSYNEQFF.

The gene calls are TRBV2 and TRBJ1-5; 8 positions agree with TRBD1. CDR1 is SNHLY, CDR2 FYNNEI, per germline. V was clipped by 4 bases and J by 6 bases; unmatched bases: 17. The CDR3 extends over 18 amino acids. The chain's CDR3 is CASSVDPGSGQGRQPQHF. The CDR3 DNA sequence: TGTGCCAGCAGTGTTGATCCAGGCTCCGGACAGGGTCGTCAGCCCCAGCATTTT.

The chain couples TRBV11-2 to TRBJ2-3; 8 nucleotides agree with TRBD1. V lost 5 bases to trimming and J lost 6 bases; unmatched junction nucleotides: 10. The germline gives CDR1 SGHAT, CDR2 FQNNGV. This CDR3 has 15 residues. This chain's CDR3 is CASSTQQGQVDTQYF. For the CDR3, the DNA is TGTGCCAGCAGCACGCAACAGGGACAGGTGGATACGCAGTATTTT.

The J gene is TRBJ2-7, the V gene TRBV19; TRBD1 is a possible D gene (6 bases). Germline CDR1 reads LNHDA; CDR2 reads SQIVND (reference sequence). The CDR3 contains 15 residues. V lost 3 bases and J 1 base, leaving 13 bases between the germline ends. DNA for the CDR3: TGTGCCAGTAGTATGTTTGGCAGGGGATCCTACGAGCAGTACTTC. Protein: CASSMFGRGSYEQYF.